The next 30 T cell receptor beta chains were all read from a single sample in a study of cytomegalovirus exposure and HLA in healthy donors. Both 60 Vbeta primers and 13 Jbeta primers went into the PCR. Profiling relied on immunoSEQ multiplex PCR, and the TCRdb table lists in-frame clones only, not all of them. The sample contains fewer than 80,000 clones, about 65% of which appear only once. The sample was PBMCs. Every receptor here comes from a man aged 45-60 years in good health and CMV-seropositive.

The chain is built from TRBV30 and TRBJ2-7; 7 nucleotides line up with TRBD2. The CDR3 sequence is 14 residues long. CDR1 and CDR2 (germline): GTSNPN, SVGIG (reference sequence). V shed 3 bases and J 0 bases; nucleotides not matched to a gene: 5. The DNA for the CDR3 is TGTGCCTGGAGCCAAGGGAGGGACTCCTACGAGCAGTACTTC. This sequence encodes CAWSQGRDSYEQYF.

This clone was seen only once. The chain uses TRBV7-2 and TRBJ2-3; 13 bases line up with TRBD2. Germline-derived CDR1 and CDR2 are SGHTA and FQGNSA. The CDR3 is 18 residues long. V trimming: 6 bases; J trimming: 4 bases; junction bases outside the gene matches: 13. CDR3 residues: CASSLRTSGGSRADTQYF. In DNA form, the CDR3 reads TGTGCCAGCAGTTTACGGACTAGCGGGGGATCTCGAGCAGATACGCAGTATTTT.

This chain uses TRBV29-1 with TRBJ1-3; D gene uncertain. Germline assignment: CDR1 SQVTM and CDR2 ANQGSEA. The length of the CDR3 is 15 residues. The ends were cut back, 3 bases at V and 0 bases at J, with 12 bases in the middle. CDR3 coding DNA: TGCAGCGTTGAGTCGGTTGCGAGCTCTGGAAACACCATATATTTT. Translated: CSVESVASSGNTIYF.

The chain has TRBV6-5 and TRBJ2-7, with 7 bases that match TRBD1. Germline CDR1 and CDR2: MNHEY and SVGAGI. The CDR3 extends over 14 amino acids. V gave up 7 bases and J gave up 0 bases; unmatched junction bases: 6. Written as DNA, the CDR3 is TGTGCCAGCATTTCTCCAGGGGGCTCCTACGAGCAGTACTTC. It specifies CASISPGGSYEQYF.

The V gene is TRBV27, the J gene TRBJ1-1, with 8 bases that match TRBD1. With 5 bases clipped from V and 1 base from J, the junction kept 9 bases outside the gene matches. CDR1 is MNHEY and CDR2 is SMNVEV in the germline V gene (reference sequence). The CDR3 totals 16 residues. The CDR3 coding sequence is TGTGCCAGCAGTATCCGACGGGACAGGCCGAACACTGAAGCTTTCTTT. This codes for CASSIRRDRPNTEAFF.

The rearrangement uses TRBV15 and TRBJ1-4, with D possibly matching TRBD1 (5 bases). This CDR3 has 15 residues. Per germline, CDR1 LNHNV and CDR2 YYDKDF (reference sequence). The V end was cut by 0 bases, the J end by 8 bases, with 13 bases between. The CDR3 sequence is CATSRDRGSGEKLFF. CDR3 DNA sequence: TGTGCCACCAGCAGAGATCGGGGGTCTGGAGAAAAACTGTTTTTT.

This clone came up once. The J gene is TRBJ2-7, the V gene TRBV5-1, with TRBD1 matching 7 bases. The ends lost 4 bases at V and 6 bases at J; junction bases unmatched: 16. From germline, CDR1 is SGHRS and CDR2 YFSETQ. The CDR3 is 16 residues long. The CDR3 spells CASSLALTGSASEQYF. DNA of the CDR3: TGCGCCAGCAGCCTGGCCTTGACAGGGTCGGCTAGCGAGCAGTACTTC.

V usage is TRBV18 and J usage is TRBJ2-7; 8 positions agree with TRBD1. The CDR3 consists of 17 residues. The germline gives CDR1 KGHSH, CDR2 LQKENI. J gave up 0 bases and V 5 bases, and 12 bases lay outside the gene matches. The CDR3 loop reads CASSFTPPGQASYEQYF. In DNA form, the CDR3 reads TGTGCCAGCTCATTCACCCCGCCGGGACAGGCCTCCTACGAGCAGTACTTC.

This clone has a handful of counts. This sequence joins TRBV4-1 and TRBJ1-1; no clear D. Trimming shortened V by 5 bases and J by 0 bases, and 13 bases separated the two germline ends. Per germline, CDR1 MGHRA and CDR2 YSYEKL. This CDR3 comprises 15 residues. The CDR3 here is CASSERAGMNTEAFF. As DNA, the CDR3 is TGCGCCAGCAGCGAACGGGCGGGGATGAACACTGAAGCTTTCTTT.

The table lists this clone with a few counts. At one end the junction does not follow the germline gene, possibly because of a read error. The chain uses TRBV19 and TRBJ1-1; D not certain. Germline V gene data show CDR1 as LNHDA and CDR2 as SQIVND (reference sequence). This CDR3 is 11 amino acids long. CDR3 DNA: TGTGCCAGTAGTATGAACAGTGAAGCTTTCTTT. Residues: CASSMNSEAFF.

The chain links TRBV4-1 to TRBJ1-2, with 9 positions matching TRBD1. V lost 2 bases to trimming and J lost 4 bases; unmatched junction nucleotides: 8. The CDR3 is 16 residues long. CDR1 MGHRA and CDR2 YSYEKL come from the germline V gene. The CDR3, as DNA: TGCGCCAGCAGCCAACCGGGACAGGGAGTTGGCTATGGCTACACCTTC. Translation gives CASSQPGQGVGYGYTF.

CDR3 residues: CASSYEGEGNTEAFF. For the CDR3, the DNA is TGTGCCAGCAGTTATGAAGGGGAGGGGAACACTGAAGCTTTCTTT. The chain joins TRBV6-6 to TRBJ1-1; a possible D gene is TRBD1 (5 bases). Germline V gene data show CDR1 as MNHNY and CDR2 as SVGAGI (reference sequence). V dropped 3 bases and J dropped 1 base, with 12 bases sitting between them. The CDR3 covers 15 residues.

The chain is built from TRBV25-1 and TRBJ2-7, with a possible D match to TRBD2 (6 bases). V lost 4 bases to trimming and J lost 6 bases, with 16 bases between them. The CDR3 is 14 residues long. Germline CDR1 is MGHDK and CDR2 is SYGVNS. The chain's CDR3 is CASSGGLPGGEQYF. In nucleotides, the CDR3 is TGTGCCAGCAGTGGGGGACTCCCCGGGGGCGAGCAGTACTTC.

This clone was found a few times. The chain joins TRBV4-3 to TRBJ2-7; D gene ambiguous. The CDR3 loop spans 15 amino acids. CDR1 is LGHNA and CDR2 is YSLEER in the germline V gene. Trimming pared 4 bases from V and 2 bases from J, leaving 15 bases between. Here the CDR3 DNA reads TGCGCCAGCAGCCCACATCCGTCCAACACCTACGAGCAGTACTTC. Translated: CASSPHPSNTYEQYF.

The chain's CDR3 is CASSPAVGFLANYEQYF. The DNA for the CDR3 is TGTGCCAGCAGTCCGGCCGTCGGGTTTCTAGCGAACTACGAGCAGTACTTC. The chain has TRBV28 and TRBJ2-7, with a weak D call TRBD2 (6 bases). The CDR3 extends over 17 amino acids. Germline assignment: CDR1 MDHEN and CDR2 SYDVKM. The V gene lost 5 bases and the J gene lost 3 bases, with 23 bases spanning the gap.

This clone was recorded a few times. CDR3 sequence (DNA): TGCGCCAGCAGCCACCCGCCTCCGGGCCAGGGGCGGGAGACCCAGTACTTC. Protein sequence: CASSHPPPGQGRETQYF. J is TRBJ2-5 and V is TRBV4-1, with D maybe TRBD1 (6 bases). Germline CDR1 and CDR2: MGHRA and YSYEKL. V was pared by 3 bases and J by 5 bases, with 22 bases between. This CDR3 has 17 residues.

This clone was observed a handful of times. The chain uses TRBV28 and TRBJ2-7, with 8 nucleotides matching TRBD1. Germline CDR1 is MDHEN and CDR2 is SYDVKM. After removal of 10 bases from V and 2 bases from J, the junction contained 13 bases not matched to a gene. CDR3 length: 15 residues. This CDR3 is CATRWLTGGTYEQYF. CDR3 bases: TGTGCCACCAGGTGGTTAACAGGGGGGACCTACGAGCAGTACTTC. The whole variable domain, filled in from reference TRBV28 and TRBJ2-7, reads DVKVTQSSRYLVKRTGEKVFLECVQDMDHENMFWYRQDPGLGLRLIYFSYDVKMKEKGDIPEGYSVSREKKERFSLILESASTNQTSMYLCATRWLTGGTYEQYFGPGTRLTVT.

This chain joins TRBV5-1 and TRBJ2-5, with D perhaps TRBD1 (7 bases). The CDR3 runs 16 residues. CDR1 and CDR2 from the germline V gene are SGHRS and YFSETQ. Trimming pared 0 bases from V and 4 bases from J, leaving 16 bases between. The CDR3, as DNA: TGCGCCAGCAGCTTGGCAGGGGGGCGCGGGATAGAGACCCAGTACTTC. This sequence encodes CASSLAGGRGIETQYF.

CDR3 DNA sequence: TGTGCCAGCAGTGATCGAGGCTTTTTGGCGGATACGCAGTATTTT. Its protein is CASSDRGFLADTQYF. V usage is TRBV2 and J usage is TRBJ2-3; D is unresolved. CDR3 length: 15 amino acids. From germline, CDR1 is SNHLY and CDR2 FYNNEI. V dropped 3 bases and J dropped 6 bases, with 16 bases sitting between them. The full variable domain, rest sourced from reference TRBV2 and TRBJ2-3, is EPEVTQTPSHQVTQMGQEVILRCVPISNHLYFYWYRQILGQKVEFLVSFYNNEISEKSEIFDDQFSVERPDGSNFTLKIRSTKLEDSAMYFCASSDRGFLADTQYFGPGTRLTVL.

This clone was found once. The rearrangement uses TRBV2 and TRBJ2-2, with D possibly TRBD1 on 6 matching bases. Trimming took off 5 bases at V and 7 bases at J, with 11 bases between the two ends. The V gene's germline CDR1 is SNHLY and CDR2 FYNNEI. This CDR3 is 13 amino acids long. CDR3 nucleotide sequence: TGTGCCAGCAGTCTCCGAGGGGGCGGGGAGCTGTTTTTT. Protein product: CASSLRGGGELFF.

The genes are TRBV18 and TRBJ1-3; 9 nucleotides match TRBD1. There are 15 residues in the CDR3. The germline V gene has CDR1 KGHSH and CDR2 LQKENI. After removal of 6 bases from V and 4 bases from J, the junction contained 7 bases not matched to a gene. CDR3 DNA sequence: TGTGCCAGCTCCAAGGGACAGGGTGGCGGAAACACCATATATTTT. It encodes CASSKGQGGGNTIYF. Looking up the rest from reference TRBV18 and TRBJ1-3 gives the full variable domain: NAGVMQNPRHLVRRRGQEARLRCSPMKGHSHVYWYRQLPEEGLKFMVYLQKENIIDESGMPKERFSAEFPKEGPSILRIQQVVRGDSAAYFCASSKGQGGGNTIYFGEGSWLTVV.

In its sample, this clone was seen once. This sequence joins TRBV9 and TRBJ2-3, with D perhaps matching TRBD2 (6 bases). There are 17 residues in the CDR3. Trimming left V 3 bases short and J 1 base short, with 18 bases between. CDR1 SGDLS and CDR2 YYNGEE come from the germline V gene. CDR3 nucleotides: TGTGCCAGCAGCGCGACCGGGACTTCCGGACGCACAGATACGCAGTATTTT. This gives the protein CASSATGTSGRTDTQYF.

J is TRBJ2-1 and V is TRBV15, with D possibly matching TRBD2 (6 bases). Deletions cut 2 bases from V and 6 bases from J, with 8 bases between. The CDR3 extends over 13 amino acids. Germline V gives CDR1 LNHNV, CDR2 YYDKDF (reference sequence). CDR3: CATSRLTSNEQFF. CDR3 nucleotide sequence: TGTGCCACCAGCAGACTGACTAGCAATGAGCAGTTCTTC.

This clone has just a few counts. The chain uses TRBV10-2 and TRBJ2-2, with TRBD1 matching over 9 bases. After removal of 3 bases from V and 3 bases from J, the junction contained 2 bases not matched to a gene. Germline V lookup: CDR1 WSHSY, CDR2 SAAADI. The CDR3 is 15 amino acids. CDR3: CASSDGQGHTGELFF. The DNA for the CDR3 is TGCGCCAGCAGTGATGGACAGGGGCACACCGGGGAGCTGTTTTTT.

The rearrangement joins TRBV5-6 to TRBJ2-1, with 7 bases that match TRBD2. The CDR3 consists of 16 residues. V dropped 6 bases and J dropped 2; count of bases not matched to a gene: 11. CDR1 SGHDT and CDR2 YYEEEE come from the germline V gene. The CDR3 sequence is CASTPQQTSPYNEQFF. CDR3 bases: TGTGCCAGCACCCCGCAGCAGACTAGCCCCTACAATGAGCAGTTCTTC.

This clone was seen only once. CDR3 sequence (DNA): TGTGCCTGGAGTTACGGAGGGGCCAGCACAGATACGCAGTATTTT. It yields the protein CAWSYGGASTDTQYF. The rearrangement uses TRBV30 and TRBJ2-3, with a possible D match to TRBD2 (6 bases). The CDR3 runs 15 residues. Germline V gene lookup returns CDR1 GTSNPN and CDR2 SVGIG (reference sequence). The V end was cut by 2 bases, the J end by 0 bases, with 12 bases between.

The chain carries TRBV7-2 and TRBJ2-2, with D uncertain. With 2 bases removed from V and 5 bases from J, the gap between germline ends came to 15 bases. The length of the CDR3 is 16 residues. CDR1 and CDR2 from the germline V gene are SGHTA and FQGNSA. CDR3 DNA: TGTGCCAGCAGCTTAAGTCGTATACTTCAAACCGGGGAGCTGTTTTTT. The encoded protein is CASSLSRILQTGELFF.

CDR3 sequence: CASRGGTGGSGYSNQPQHF. The CDR3 DNA reads TGTGCCAGCAGGGGGGGGACAGGGGGCTCGGGATATAGCAATCAGCCCCAGCATTTT. V is TRBV27 and J is TRBJ1-5, with 12 positions matching TRBD1. V gave up 6 bases and J gave up 0 bases; unmatched junction bases: 12. The length of the CDR3 is 19 residues. Germline CDR1 reads MNHEY; CDR2 reads SMNVEV (reference sequence).

The chain recombines TRBV9 with TRBJ2-2; 15 bases are shared with TRBD2. The junction had 4 bases not matched to a gene; V was cut back by 1 base and J by 0 bases. The CDR3 loop spans 19 amino acids. Germline CDR1 reads SGDLS; CDR2 reads YYNGEE. The DNA for the CDR3 is TGTGCCAGCAGCGTATTCGGACTAGCGGGAGGGGCGAACACCGGGGAGCTGTTTTTT. Its protein product is CASSVFGLAGGANTGELFF. The whole variable domain, remainder taken from reference TRBV9 and TRBJ2-2, is DSGVTQTPKHLITATGQRVTLRCSPRSGDLSVYWYQQSLDQGLQFLIQYYNGEERAKGNILERFSAQQFPDLHSELNLSSLELGDSALYFCASSVFGLAGGANTGELFFGEGSRLTVL.

This chain connects TRBV7-8 to TRBJ1-1, with a possible D match to TRBD1 (5 bases). V lost 0 bases and J lost 1, with 15 bases in between. The CDR3 runs to 17 residues. CDR1 is SGHVS and CDR2 is FQNEAQ in the germline V gene. DNA of the CDR3: TGTGCCAGCAGCTTAGCGTTGGCAGGGAGGGCGAACACTGAAGCTTTCTTT. Amino acid sequence: CASSLALAGRANTEAFF.